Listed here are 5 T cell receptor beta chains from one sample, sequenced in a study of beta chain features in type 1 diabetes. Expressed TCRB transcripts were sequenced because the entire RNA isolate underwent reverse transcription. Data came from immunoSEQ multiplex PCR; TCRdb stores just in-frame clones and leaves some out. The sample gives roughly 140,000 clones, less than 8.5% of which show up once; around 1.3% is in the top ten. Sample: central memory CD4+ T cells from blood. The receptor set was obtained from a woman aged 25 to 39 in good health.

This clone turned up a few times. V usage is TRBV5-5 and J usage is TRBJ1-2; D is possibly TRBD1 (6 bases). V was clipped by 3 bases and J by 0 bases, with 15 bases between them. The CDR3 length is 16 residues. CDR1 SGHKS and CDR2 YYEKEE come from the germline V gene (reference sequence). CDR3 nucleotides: TGTGCCAGCAGCTCACGGGACACTTTAACTAACTATGGCTACACCTTC. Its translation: CASSSRDTLTNYGYTF.

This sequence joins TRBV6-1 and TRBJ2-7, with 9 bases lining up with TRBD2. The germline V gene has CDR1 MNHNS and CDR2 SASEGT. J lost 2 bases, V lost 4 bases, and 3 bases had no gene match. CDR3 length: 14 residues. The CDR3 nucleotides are TGTGCCAGCAGTGGGACTAGCGCCACCTACGAGCAGTACTTC. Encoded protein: CASSGTSATYEQYF.

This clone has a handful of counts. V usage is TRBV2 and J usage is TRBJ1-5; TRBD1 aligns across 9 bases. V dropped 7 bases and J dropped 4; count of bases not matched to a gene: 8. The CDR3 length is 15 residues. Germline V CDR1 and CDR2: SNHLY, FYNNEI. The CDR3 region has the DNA TGTGCCAGCACCCTGGGGGGACAGGGAAATCAGCCCCAGCATTTT. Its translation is CASTLGGQGNQPQHF.

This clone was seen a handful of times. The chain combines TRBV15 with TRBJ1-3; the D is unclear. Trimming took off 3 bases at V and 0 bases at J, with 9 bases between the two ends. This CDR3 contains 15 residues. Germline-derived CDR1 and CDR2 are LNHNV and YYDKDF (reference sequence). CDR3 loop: CATSSRGSSGNTIYF. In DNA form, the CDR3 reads TGTGCCACCAGCAGTCGCGGGAGCTCTGGAAACACCATATATTTT.

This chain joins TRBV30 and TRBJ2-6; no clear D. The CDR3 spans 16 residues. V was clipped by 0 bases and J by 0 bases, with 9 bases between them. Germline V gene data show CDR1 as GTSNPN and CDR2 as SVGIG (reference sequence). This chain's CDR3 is CAWSVGGLSGANVLTF. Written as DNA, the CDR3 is TGTGCCTGGAGTGTAGGTGGGCTCTCTGGGGCCAACGTCCTGACTTTC.